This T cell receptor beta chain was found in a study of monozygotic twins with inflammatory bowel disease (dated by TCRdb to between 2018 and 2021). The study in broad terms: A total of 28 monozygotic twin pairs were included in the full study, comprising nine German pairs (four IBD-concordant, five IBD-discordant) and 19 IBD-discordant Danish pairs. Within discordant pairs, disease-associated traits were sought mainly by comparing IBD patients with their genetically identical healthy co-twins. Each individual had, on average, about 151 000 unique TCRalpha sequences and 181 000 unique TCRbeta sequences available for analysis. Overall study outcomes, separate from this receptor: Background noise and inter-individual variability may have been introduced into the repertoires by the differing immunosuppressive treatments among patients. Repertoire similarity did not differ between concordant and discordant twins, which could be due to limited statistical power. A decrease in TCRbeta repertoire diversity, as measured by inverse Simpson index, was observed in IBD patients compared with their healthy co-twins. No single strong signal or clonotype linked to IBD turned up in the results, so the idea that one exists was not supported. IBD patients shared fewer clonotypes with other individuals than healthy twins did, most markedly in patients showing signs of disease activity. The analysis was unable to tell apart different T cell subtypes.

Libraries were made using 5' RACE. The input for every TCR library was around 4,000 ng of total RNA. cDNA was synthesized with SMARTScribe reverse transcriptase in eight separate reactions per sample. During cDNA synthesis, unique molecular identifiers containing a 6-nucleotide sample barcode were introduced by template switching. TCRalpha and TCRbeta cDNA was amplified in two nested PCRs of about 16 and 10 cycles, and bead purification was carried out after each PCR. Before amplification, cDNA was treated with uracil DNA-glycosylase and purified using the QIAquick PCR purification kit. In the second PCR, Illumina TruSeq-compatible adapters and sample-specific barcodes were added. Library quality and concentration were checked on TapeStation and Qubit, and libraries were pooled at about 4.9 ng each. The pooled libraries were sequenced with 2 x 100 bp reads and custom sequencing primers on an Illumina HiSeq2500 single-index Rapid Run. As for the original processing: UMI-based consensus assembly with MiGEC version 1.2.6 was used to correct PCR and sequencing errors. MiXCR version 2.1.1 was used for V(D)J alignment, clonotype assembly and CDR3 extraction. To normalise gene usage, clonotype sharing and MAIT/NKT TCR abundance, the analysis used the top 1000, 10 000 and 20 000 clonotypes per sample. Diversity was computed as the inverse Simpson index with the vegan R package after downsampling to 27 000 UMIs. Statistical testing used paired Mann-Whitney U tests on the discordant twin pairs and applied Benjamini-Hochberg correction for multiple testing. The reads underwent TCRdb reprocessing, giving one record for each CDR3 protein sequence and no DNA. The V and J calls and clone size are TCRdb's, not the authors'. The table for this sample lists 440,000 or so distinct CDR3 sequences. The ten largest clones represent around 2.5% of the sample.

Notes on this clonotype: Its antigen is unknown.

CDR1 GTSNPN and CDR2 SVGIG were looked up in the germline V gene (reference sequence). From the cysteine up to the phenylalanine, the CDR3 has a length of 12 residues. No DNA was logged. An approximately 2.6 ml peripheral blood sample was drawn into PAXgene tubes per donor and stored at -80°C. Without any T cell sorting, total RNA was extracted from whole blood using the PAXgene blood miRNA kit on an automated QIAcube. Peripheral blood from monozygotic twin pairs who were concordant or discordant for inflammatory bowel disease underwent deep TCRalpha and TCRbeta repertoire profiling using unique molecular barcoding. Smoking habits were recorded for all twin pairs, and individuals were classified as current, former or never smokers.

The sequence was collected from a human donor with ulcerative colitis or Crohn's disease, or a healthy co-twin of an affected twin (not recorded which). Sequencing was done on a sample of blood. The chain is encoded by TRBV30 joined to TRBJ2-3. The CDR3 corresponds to CAWSVFTDTQYF.